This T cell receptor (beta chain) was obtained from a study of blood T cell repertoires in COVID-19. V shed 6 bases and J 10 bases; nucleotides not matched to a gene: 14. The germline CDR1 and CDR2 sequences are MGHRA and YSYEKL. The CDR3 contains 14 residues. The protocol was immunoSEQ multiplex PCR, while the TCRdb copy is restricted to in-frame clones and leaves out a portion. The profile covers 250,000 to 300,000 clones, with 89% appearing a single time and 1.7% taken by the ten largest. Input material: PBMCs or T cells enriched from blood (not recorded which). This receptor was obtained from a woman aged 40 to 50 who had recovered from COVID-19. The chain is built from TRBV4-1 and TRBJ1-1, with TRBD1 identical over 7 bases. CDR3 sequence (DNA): TGCGCCAGCAGGCCCCGACTAGGGGGCGGAGGAGCTTTCTTT. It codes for CASRPRLGGGGAFF.